This TCR beta chain originates from a study of cytomegalovirus exposure and HLA in healthy donors. This PCR relied on a set of 60 Vbeta primers and 13 Jbeta primers. Profiled with immunoSEQ multiplex PCR; TCRdb holds only in-frame clones, not every one. The table records under 200,000 clones, roughly 80% of them present only once. All the people who gave samples were healthy bone marrow donors. As concerns this clone: Its antigen is unknown.

Study-level results: An analysis was carried out later, and it reportedly showed fewer N-insertions in an Asian-associated ancestry cluster than the approximately 680-donor mean. Both high specificity and high sensitivity reportedly marked the classifier's diagnosis of cytomegalovirus status. An analysis done earlier found most TCR beta V segments productive about 90% or about 30% of the time.

Germline CDR1 is MDHEN and CDR2 is SYDVKM. CDR3 length: 15 amino acids. The V and J ends lost 6 bases and 2 bases respectively, with 14 bases between them. The V call is TRBV28, the J call TRBJ1-3; TRBD1 might be the D (5 bases). Sequencing input: PBMCs. The source of this sequence is a man younger than 45 in good health and CMV-seronegative. The CDR3 DNA follows: TGTGCCAGCAGCCACGGGGACTTAACTGGAAACACCATATATTTT. Translated, it gives CASSHGDLTGNTIYF.